These 30 T cell receptor beta chains originate from one sample sequenced in a study of T cell changes during pregnancy in multiple sclerosis. Sequencing was performed with immunoSEQ multiplex PCR; in TCRdb, only in-frame clones are kept and a portion is missing. Among 45,000 to 60,000 clones listed, roughly 94% were seen once. Sequencing used CD4+ T cells from peripheral blood mononuclear cells, obtained in the second trimester of pregnancy. These receptors came from a female donor with multiple sclerosis, enrolled in a pregnancy study.

The chain couples TRBV6-1 to TRBJ2-7; perhaps TRBD1 as D (6 bases). The CDR3 consists of 12 residues. Germline CDR1 reads MNHNS; CDR2 reads SASEGT. Trimming pared 7 bases from V and 3 bases from J, leaving 10 bases between. CDR3 amino acids: CASTAGDYEQYF. Written as DNA, the CDR3 is TGTGCCAGCACGGCAGGGGACTACGAGCAGTACTTC.

The chain links TRBV5-1 to TRBJ2-3, with TRBD2 as a possible D gene (6 bases). The germline CDR1 and CDR2 sequences are SGHRS and YFSETQ. V shed 3 bases and J shed 4 bases, with 12 bases lying between them. This CDR3 spans 14 amino acids. CDR3 DNA sequence: TGCGCCAGCAGCTCCCGGGACTTACCAGATACGCAGTATTTT. Its translation: CASSSRDLPDTQYF. The full variable domain, in which reference TRBV5-1 and TRBJ2-3 provide the parts outside the CDR3, is KAGVTQTPRYLIKTRGQQVTLSCSPISGHRSVSWYQQTPGQGLQFLFEYFSETQRNKGNFPGRFSGRQFSNSRSEMNVSTLELGDSALYLCASSSRDLPDTQYFGPGTRLTVL.

The rearrangement joins TRBV25-1 to TRBJ1-2, with 10 positions matching TRBD1. This CDR3 comprises 14 residues. The V gene end was trimmed by 5 bases and the J gene end by 6 bases; junction bases not matched to a gene: 6. Germline-derived CDR1 and CDR2 are MGHDK and SYGVNS. The CDR3 nucleotides are TGTGCCAGCAGTACTCGACAGGGGGCTAATGGCTACACCTTC. Translating gives CASSTRQGANGYTF.

This clone was observed once. This chain uses TRBV6-1 with TRBJ1-2, with D unresolved. This CDR3 is 14 amino acids long. Trimming took 1 base from V and 2 from J, leaving 8 bases between them. Germline CDR1 MNHNS, CDR2 SASEGT. The CDR3 nucleotides read TGTGCCAGCAGTGAAGGCGGTTGGAACTATGGCTACACCTTC. Translated, it gives CASSEGGWNYGYTF.

This chain joins TRBV27 and TRBJ1-2; 11 bases line up with TRBD1. CDR3 length: 16 amino acids. Trimming took 6 bases from V and 7 from J; bases not matched to a gene: 13. The germline gives CDR1 MNHEY, CDR2 SMNVEV (reference sequence). The CDR3 reads CASSRTGTGGVGGYTF. For the CDR3, the DNA is TGTGCCAGCAGCCGAACAGGGACAGGGGGAGTAGGTGGCTACACCTTC.

The chain has TRBV5-1 and TRBJ2-6; D is uncertain. Trimming removed 7 bases at V and 0 bases at J, with 11 bases between. Germline V gene lookup returns CDR1 SGHRS and CDR2 YFSETQ. The CDR3 is 15 residues long. This CDR3 is CASSPTNSGANVLTF. The CDR3 nucleotides read TGCGCCAGCTCCCCTACGAACTCTGGGGCCAACGTCCTGACTTTC.

This clone appeared a single time. This chain links TRBV19 with TRBJ1-5; 9 bases are shared with TRBD1. The CDR3 contains 16 residues. Germline CDR1 is LNHDA and CDR2 is SQIVND (reference sequence). The V gene end was trimmed by 8 bases and the J gene end by 3 bases; junction bases not matched to a gene: 11. Here the CDR3 DNA reads TGTGCCAGTGCACTCGGGACAGGGAGGAACAATCAGCCCCAGCATTTT. Translating gives CASALGTGRNNQPQHF.

The chain uses TRBV11-2 and TRBJ2-1; D is unclear. The V end lost 5 bases, the J end lost 5 bases, and 10 bases lay between the germline ends. Looked up from germline, CDR1 is SGHAT and CDR2 is FQNNGV. The CDR3 totals 13 residues. The CDR3 region is CASSPDLDNEQFF. The CDR3 DNA follows: TGTGCCAGCAGCCCCGATCTAGACAATGAGCAGTTCTTC.

This clone was detected only once. The chain carries TRBV28 and TRBJ1-1, with TRBD1 as a possible D gene (5 bases). CDR3 size: 16 residues. The germline V and J ends were trimmed by 2 bases and 4 bases, with 17 bases remaining between them. Germline CDR1 reads MDHEN; CDR2 reads SYDVKM. The CDR3: CASSLGNPGRATEAFF. The CDR3 DNA follows: TGTGCCAGCAGTTTAGGTAACCCAGGGAGGGCCACTGAAGCTTTCTTT. Drawing the rest from reference TRBV28 and TRBJ1-1, the complete variable domain is DVKVTQSSRYLVKRTGEKVFLECVQDMDHENMFWYRQDPGLGLRLIYFSYDVKMKEKGDIPEGYSVSREKKERFSLILESASTNQTSMYLCASSLGNPGRATEAFFGQGTRLTVV.

J is TRBJ2-7 and V is TRBV7-2; TRBD1 might be the D (6 bases). The germline V gene has CDR1 SGHTA and CDR2 FQGNSA. This CDR3 is 13 amino acids long. V lost 3 bases and J 7 bases, leaving 13 bases between the germline ends. CDR3 nucleotide sequence: TGTGCCAGCAGCTTCGCCAGGGGTGGGGAGCAGTACTTC. Encoded protein: CASSFARGGEQYF.

The chain employs TRBV6-1 and TRBJ1-1; tentative D call: TRBD1 (5 bases). Trimming took off 0 bases at V and 1 base at J, with 12 bases between the two ends. The CDR3 totals 16 residues. Germline CDR1 MNHNS, CDR2 SASEGT. The CDR3 bases are TGTGCCAGCAGTGAAGCGCCAGGGCGGCGGAACACTGAAGCTTTCTTT. It translates to CASSEAPGRRNTEAFF.

CDR3 amino acids: CASSPTRGGGTGELFF. The CDR3 DNA sequence: TGTGCCAGCAGCCCCACTAGAGGAGGTGGTACCGGGGAGCTGTTTTTT. V and J are TRBV5-4 and TRBJ2-2, with D maybe TRBD2 (5 bases). Germline V gene sequence: CDR1 SGHNT, CDR2 YYREEE (reference sequence). The CDR3 has 16 residues. V was trimmed by 4 bases and J by 5 bases, leaving 18 bases between them.

The V gene is TRBV2, the J gene TRBJ2-5, with D possibly matching TRBD2 (5 bases). V was shortened by 7 bases and J by 2 bases, with 20 bases between the two germline ends. The germline gives CDR1 SNHLY, CDR2 FYNNEI. The CDR3 has 16 amino acids. CDR3 amino acids: CASKRDLRDRQETQYF. In DNA, the CDR3 is TGTGCCAGCAAGCGCGATTTGAGGGATCGTCAAGAGACCCAGTACTTC.

The chain joins TRBV27 to TRBJ2-1; 7 bases match TRBD2. From germline, CDR1 is MNHEY and CDR2 SMNVEV (reference sequence). J was trimmed by 9 bases and V by 3 bases; bases with no gene match: 11. There are 15 residues in the CDR3. In nucleotides, the CDR3 is TGTGCCAGCAGTTTGTTGGGGGGGGTTTTAGGTGAGCAGTTCTTC. Translated, it gives CASSLLGGVLGEQFF.

This rearrangement joins TRBV2 to TRBJ2-1; perhaps TRBD2 as D (5 bases). The germline V gene encodes CDR1 SNHLY and CDR2 FYNNEI. Trimming took off 5 bases at V and 9 bases at J, with 11 bases between the two ends. The CDR3 consists of 12 residues. The CDR3 nucleotides are TGTGCCAGCAGTCGTAGCGAGGGTGAGCAGTTCTTC. This translates into CASSRSEGEQFF.

CDR3 amino acids: CASSLRTGKETQYF. CDR3 coding DNA: TGTGCCAGCAGCCTAAGGACGGGAAAAGAGACCCAGTACTTC. The V call is TRBV7-9, the J call TRBJ2-5; TRBD2 might be the D (5 bases). Germline CDR1 and CDR2: SEHNR and FQNEAQ (reference sequence). This CDR3 region has 14 residues. V shed 5 bases and J shed 3 bases, with 13 bases lying between them.

The J gene is TRBJ1-2, the V gene TRBV5-4; 7 nucleotides line up with TRBD1. From germline, CDR1 is SGHNT and CDR2 YYREEE (reference sequence). V was pared by 5 bases and J by 5 bases, with 12 bases of the junction left unmatched. This CDR3 is built from 15 residues. CDR3 bases: TGTGCCAGCAGGCAAGAGGTAGGACAGGAGTATGGCTACACCTTC. It yields the protein CASRQEVGQEYGYTF.

This clone was detected only once. This rearrangement joins TRBV20-1 to TRBJ2-5, with D hard to call. The CDR3 is made up of 11 amino acids. CDR1 is DFQATT and CDR2 is SNEGSKA in the germline V gene (reference sequence). V dropped 4 bases and J dropped 1 base, with 4 bases sitting between them. The CDR3 here is CSANIQETQYF. For the CDR3, the DNA is TGCAGTGCTAATATCCAAGAGACCCAGTACTTC.

V gene TRBV9 combines with J gene TRBJ2-5, with 9 bases matching TRBD1. This CDR3 region has 14 residues. J gave up 4 bases and V 4 bases, and 5 bases lay outside the gene matches. Germline V CDR1 and CDR2: SGDLS, YYNGEE. The CDR3 loop is CASSPGQGRETQYF. The CDR3 bases are TGTGCCAGCAGCCCGGGACAGGGAAGAGAGACCCAGTACTTC.

This rearrangement joins TRBV5-1 to TRBJ2-2, with D perhaps matching TRBD1 (6 bases). The CDR3 is made up of 15 amino acids. Germline-derived CDR1 and CDR2 are SGHRS and YFSETQ. Trimming shortened V by 0 bases and J by 7 bases, and 13 bases separated the two germline ends. The CDR3 DNA follows: TGCGCCAGCAGCTTGGAGGCAGGGGCGAACGGGGAGCTGTTTTTT. Translating it yields CASSLEAGANGELFF.

The V gene is TRBV7-6, the J gene TRBJ2-6; 7 bases match TRBD2. Trimming took 4 bases from V and 0 from J; bases not matched to a gene: 21. Per germline, CDR1 SGHVS and CDR2 FNYEAQ. The length of the CDR3 is 22 residues. CDR3 amino acids: CASSSRPAGVGSLFSGANVLTF. In DNA, the CDR3 is TGTGCCAGCAGCTCCCGCCCGGCGGGGGTCGGTTCTCTCTTCTCTGGGGCCAACGTCCTGACTTTC.

The rearrangement links TRBV19 to TRBJ2-7, with 7 bases that match TRBD1. The V and J ends lost 5 bases and 7 bases, in that order; junction bases with no gene match: 11. Germline CDR1 is LNHDA and CDR2 is SQIVND (reference sequence). The CDR3 runs to 14 residues. CDR3 DNA: TGTGCCAGTAGTGTTACAGGGGAAGTTGGGGAGCAGTACTTC. This sequence encodes CASSVTGEVGEQYF.

This sequence joins TRBV7-6 and TRBJ2-7; TRBD2 is a possible D gene (6 bases). From germline, CDR1 is SGHVS and CDR2 FNYEAQ. Deletions cut 1 base from V and 1 base from J, with 8 bases between. There are 14 residues in the CDR3. The CDR3 DNA sequence: TGTGCCAGCAGCTTAGGGAGGGGTTCCTACGAGCAGTACTTC. It encodes CASSLGRGSYEQYF. Filled out from reference TRBV7-6 and TRBJ2-7, the complete variable domain reads GAGVSQSPRYKVTKRGQDVALRCDPISGHVSLYWYRQALGQGPEFLTYFNYEAQQDKSGLPNDRFSAERPEGSISTLTIQRTEQRDSAMYRCASSLGRGSYEQYFGPGTRLTVT.

This clone appeared a single time. The gene calls are TRBV29-1 and TRBJ1-4; TRBD1 agrees at 7 bases. This CDR3 contains 12 residues. The germline V gene has CDR1 SQVTM and CDR2 ANQGSEA. Unmatched junction bases numbered 4, after V lost 5 bases and J lost 7 bases. The CDR3 region is CSVRDSLEKLFF. The CDR3, as DNA: TGCAGCGTTCGGGACAGCCTTGAAAAACTGTTTTTT.

CDR3 bases: TGTGCCAGCAGTCGGGTGATTCGGGACACTGAAGCTTTCTTT. It specifies CASSRVIRDTEAFF. V usage is TRBV28 and J usage is TRBJ1-1, with D unresolved. V was trimmed by 5 bases and J by 3 bases, leaving 13 bases between them. This CDR3 is 14 amino acids long. Germline V gene data show CDR1 as MDHEN and CDR2 as SYDVKM.

The rearrangement joins TRBV29-1 to TRBJ2-7; 9 bases agree with TRBD1. Trimming at V came to 5 bases and at J to 6 bases, leaving 8 bases not matched to a gene. The CDR3 extends over 13 amino acids. Germline CDR1 SQVTM, CDR2 ANQGSEA. This CDR3 reads CSVSGTGSCEQYF. The DNA for the CDR3 is TGCAGCGTTTCCGGGACAGGGTCTTGCGAGCAGTACTTC.

J is TRBJ2-5 and V is TRBV9; possibly TRBD2 for D (6 bases). The germline gives CDR1 SGDLS, CDR2 YYNGEE. V shed 3 bases and J shed 5 bases, with 23 bases lying between them. The CDR3 has 17 residues. The CDR3 is CASSAYSGAIGGETQYF. For the CDR3, the DNA is TGTGCCAGCAGCGCCTACTCTGGGGCGATCGGAGGGGAGACCCAGTACTTC.

The genes are TRBV18 and TRBJ2-6, with D maybe TRBD2 (7 bases). Trimming stripped 1 base from V and 0 bases from J, with 13 bases between. The CDR3 is made up of 18 amino acids. Germline loops: CDR1 KGHSH, CDR2 LQKENI. CDR3 DNA: TGTGCCAGCTCACCACTCCGGGGGGCAGGCTCTGGGGCCAACGTCCTGACTTTC. This codes for CASSPLRGAGSGANVLTF.

The rearrangement joins TRBV30 to TRBJ1-6; 8 bases match TRBD1. The V and J ends lost 2 bases and 10 bases, in that order; junction bases with no gene match: 10. The CDR3 runs 15 residues. The germline V gene encodes CDR1 GTSNPN and CDR2 SVGIG (reference sequence). The CDR3 protein is CAWSSLQGVGSPLHF. In DNA, the CDR3 is TGTGCCTGGAGTTCCCTACAGGGGGTAGGATCACCCCTCCACTTT.

The V call is TRBV6-6, the J call TRBJ2-2; D may be TRBD2 (6 bases). The ends were cut back, 5 bases at V and 0 bases at J, with 13 bases in the middle. The CDR3 is 16 residues long. Germline V gene sequence: CDR1 MNHNY, CDR2 SVGAGI (reference sequence). DNA of the CDR3: TGTGCCAGCAGTCCGGAGGGCGTAGCGAACACCGGGGAGCTGTTTTTT. This codes for CASSPEGVANTGELFF.